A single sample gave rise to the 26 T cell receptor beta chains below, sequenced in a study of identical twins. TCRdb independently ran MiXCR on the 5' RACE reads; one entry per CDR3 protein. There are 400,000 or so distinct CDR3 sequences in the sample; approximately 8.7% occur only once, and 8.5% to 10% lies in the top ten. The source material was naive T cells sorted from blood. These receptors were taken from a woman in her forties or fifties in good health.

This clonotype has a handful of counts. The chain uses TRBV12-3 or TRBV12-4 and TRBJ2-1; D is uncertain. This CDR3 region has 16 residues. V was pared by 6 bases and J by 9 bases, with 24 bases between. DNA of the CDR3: TGTGCCAGCAGCCGACTGCCGGGCCGAACGGCTAGTGAGCAGTTCTTC. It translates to CASSRLPGRTASEQFF.

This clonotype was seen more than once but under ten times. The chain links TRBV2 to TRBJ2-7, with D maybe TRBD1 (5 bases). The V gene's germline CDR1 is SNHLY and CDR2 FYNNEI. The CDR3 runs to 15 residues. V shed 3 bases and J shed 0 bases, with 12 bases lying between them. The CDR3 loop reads CASSDAGASSYEQYV. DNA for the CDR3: TGTGCCAGCAGTGATGCTGGGGCAAGCTCCTACGAGCAGTACGTC.

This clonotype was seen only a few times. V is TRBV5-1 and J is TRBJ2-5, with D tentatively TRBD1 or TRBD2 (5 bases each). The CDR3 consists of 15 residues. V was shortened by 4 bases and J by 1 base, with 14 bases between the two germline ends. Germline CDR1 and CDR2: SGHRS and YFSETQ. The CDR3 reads CASSLSGPSQETQYF. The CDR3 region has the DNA TGCGCCAGCAGCCTCTCGGGGCCTTCCCAAGAGACCCAGTACTTC.

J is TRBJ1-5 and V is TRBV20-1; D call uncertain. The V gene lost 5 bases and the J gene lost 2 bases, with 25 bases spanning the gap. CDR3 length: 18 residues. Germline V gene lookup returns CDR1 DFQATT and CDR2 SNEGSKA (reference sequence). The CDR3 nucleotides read TGCAGTGCTCTGCTTGGCGGGCCGGGCAGGATAGGCAATCAGCCCCAGCATTTT. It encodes CSALLGGPGRIGNQPQHF.

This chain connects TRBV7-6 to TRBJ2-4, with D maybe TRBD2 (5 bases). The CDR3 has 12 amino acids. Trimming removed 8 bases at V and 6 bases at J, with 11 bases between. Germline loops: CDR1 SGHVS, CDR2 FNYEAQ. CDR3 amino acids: CASGGRGNIQYF. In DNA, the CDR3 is TGTGCCAGCGGCGGTCGGGGAAACATTCAGTACTTC. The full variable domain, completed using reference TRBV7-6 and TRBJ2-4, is GAGVSQSPRYKVTKRGQDVALRCDPISGHVSLYWYRQALGQGPEFLTYFNYEAQQDKSGLPNDRFSAERPEGSISTLTIQRTEQRDSAMYRCASGGRGNIQYFGAGTRLSVL.

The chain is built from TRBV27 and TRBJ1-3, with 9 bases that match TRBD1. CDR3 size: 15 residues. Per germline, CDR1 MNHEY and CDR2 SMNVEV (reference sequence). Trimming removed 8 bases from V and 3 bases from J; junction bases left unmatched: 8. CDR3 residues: CASRVTGGVGNTIYF. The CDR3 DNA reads TGTGCCAGCCGCGTAACAGGGGGCGTTGGAAACACCATATATTTT.

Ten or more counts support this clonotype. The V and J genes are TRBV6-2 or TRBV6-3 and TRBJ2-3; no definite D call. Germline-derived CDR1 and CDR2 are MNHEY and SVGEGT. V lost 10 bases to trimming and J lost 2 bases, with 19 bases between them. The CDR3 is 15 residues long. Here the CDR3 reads CAIMTPLATTDTQYF. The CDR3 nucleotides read TGTGCCATCATGACCCCTCTTGCTACCACAGATACGCAGTATTTT.

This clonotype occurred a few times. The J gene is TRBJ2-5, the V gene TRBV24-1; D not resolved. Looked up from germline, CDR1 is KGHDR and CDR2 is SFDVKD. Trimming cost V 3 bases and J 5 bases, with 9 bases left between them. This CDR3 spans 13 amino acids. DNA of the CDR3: TGTGCCACCAGTGATCGTCTTGGGGAGACCCAGTACTTC. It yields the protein CATSDRLGETQYF.

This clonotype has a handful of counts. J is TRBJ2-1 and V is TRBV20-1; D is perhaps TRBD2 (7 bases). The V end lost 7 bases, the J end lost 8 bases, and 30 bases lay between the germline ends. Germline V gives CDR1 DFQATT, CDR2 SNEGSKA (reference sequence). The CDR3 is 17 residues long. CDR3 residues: CSGERGGFFGPGDEQFF. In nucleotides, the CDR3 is TGCAGTGGAGAGAGGGGGGGATTCTTCGGCCCAGGGGATGAGCAGTTCTTC.

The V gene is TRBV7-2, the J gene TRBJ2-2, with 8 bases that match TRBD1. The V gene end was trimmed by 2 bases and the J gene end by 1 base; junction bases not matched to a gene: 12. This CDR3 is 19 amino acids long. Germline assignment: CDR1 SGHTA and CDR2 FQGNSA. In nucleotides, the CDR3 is TGTGCCAGCAGCTTAATTGTTTTCAGGGGGCGACTGAACACCGGGGAGCTGTTTTTT. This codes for CASSLIVFRGRLNTGELFF.

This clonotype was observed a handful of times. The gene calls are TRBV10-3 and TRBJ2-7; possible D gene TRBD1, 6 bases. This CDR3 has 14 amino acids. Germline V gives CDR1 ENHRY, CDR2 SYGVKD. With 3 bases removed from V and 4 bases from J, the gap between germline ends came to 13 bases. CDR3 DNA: TGTGCCATCAGTGAAGGACAGTCAACTTACGAGCAGTACTTC. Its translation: CAISEGQSTYEQYF.

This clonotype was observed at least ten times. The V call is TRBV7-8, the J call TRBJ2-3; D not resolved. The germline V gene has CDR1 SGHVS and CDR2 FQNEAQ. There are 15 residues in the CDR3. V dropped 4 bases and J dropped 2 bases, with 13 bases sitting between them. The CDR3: CASSSPVGSTDTQYF. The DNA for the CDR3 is TGTGCCAGCAGCTCCCCGGTAGGGTCCACAGATACGCAGTATTTT.

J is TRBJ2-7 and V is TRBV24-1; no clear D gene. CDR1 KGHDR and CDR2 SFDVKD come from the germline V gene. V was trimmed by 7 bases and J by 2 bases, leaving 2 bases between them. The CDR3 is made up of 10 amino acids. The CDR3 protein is CATRAYEQYV. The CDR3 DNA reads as TGTGCCACCAGAGCCTACGAGCAGTACGTC.

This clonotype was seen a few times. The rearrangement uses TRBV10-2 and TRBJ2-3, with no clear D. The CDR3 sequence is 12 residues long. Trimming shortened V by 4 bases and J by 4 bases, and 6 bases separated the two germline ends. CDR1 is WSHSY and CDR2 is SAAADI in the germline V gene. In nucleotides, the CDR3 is TGCGCCAGCAGTGTCTCGGCAGATACGCAGTATTTT. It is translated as CASSVSADTQYF.

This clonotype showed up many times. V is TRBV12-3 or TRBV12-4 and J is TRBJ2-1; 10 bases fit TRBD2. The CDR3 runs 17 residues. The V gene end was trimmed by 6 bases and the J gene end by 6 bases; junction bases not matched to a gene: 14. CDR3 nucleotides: TGTGCCAGCAGCTTTAAGTGGTCCAGCGGGAGGGCCAATGAGCAGTTCTTC. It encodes CASSFKWSSGRANEQFF.

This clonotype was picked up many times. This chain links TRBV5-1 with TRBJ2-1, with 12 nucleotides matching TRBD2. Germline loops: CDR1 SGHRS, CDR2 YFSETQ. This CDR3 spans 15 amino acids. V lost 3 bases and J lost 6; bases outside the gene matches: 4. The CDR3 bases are TGCGCCAGCAGCTCTACTAGCGGGAGGACCAATGAGCAGTTCTTC. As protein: CASSSTSGRTNEQFF. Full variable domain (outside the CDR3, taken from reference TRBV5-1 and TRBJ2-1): KAGVTQTPRYLIKTRGQQVTLSCSPISGHRSVSWYQQTPGQGLQFLFEYFSETQRNKGNFPGRFSGRQFSNSRSEMNVSTLELGDSALYLCASSSTSGRTNEQFFGPGTRLTVL.

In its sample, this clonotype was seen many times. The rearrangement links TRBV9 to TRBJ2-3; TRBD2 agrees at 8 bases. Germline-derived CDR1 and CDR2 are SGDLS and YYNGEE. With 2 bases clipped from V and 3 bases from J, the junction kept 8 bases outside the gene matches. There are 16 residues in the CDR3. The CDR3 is CASSVMSGGTTDTQYF. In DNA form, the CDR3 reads TGTGCCAGCAGCGTTATGTCGGGAGGGACGACAGATACGCAGTATTTT.

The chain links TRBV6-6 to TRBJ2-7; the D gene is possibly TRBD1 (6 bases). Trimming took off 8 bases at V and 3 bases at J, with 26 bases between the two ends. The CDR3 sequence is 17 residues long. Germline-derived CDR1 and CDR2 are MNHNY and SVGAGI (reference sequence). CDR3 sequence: CASSGQGRAVRVYEQYF. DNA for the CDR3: TGTGCCAGCTCCGGGCAGGGGCGGGCTGTGCGGGTCTACGAGCAGTACTTC.

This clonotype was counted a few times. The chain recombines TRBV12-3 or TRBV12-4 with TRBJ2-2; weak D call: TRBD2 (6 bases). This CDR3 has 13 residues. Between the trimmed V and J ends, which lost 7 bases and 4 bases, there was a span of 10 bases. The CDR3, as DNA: TGTGCCAGCATGTTGGGAGGCACCGGGGAGCTGTTTTTT. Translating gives CASMLGGTGELFF.

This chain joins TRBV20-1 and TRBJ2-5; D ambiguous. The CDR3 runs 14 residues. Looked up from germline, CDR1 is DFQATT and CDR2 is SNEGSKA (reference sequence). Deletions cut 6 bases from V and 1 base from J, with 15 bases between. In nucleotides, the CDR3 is TGCAGTGCCCCCTGGCCAGCATCCCAAGAGACCCAGTACTTC. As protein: CSAPWPASQETQYF.

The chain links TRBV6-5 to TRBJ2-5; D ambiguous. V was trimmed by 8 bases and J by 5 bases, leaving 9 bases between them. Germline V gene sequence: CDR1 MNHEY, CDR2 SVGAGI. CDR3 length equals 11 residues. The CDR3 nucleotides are TGTGCCAGCCTCTTTGGGGAGACCCAGTACTTC. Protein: CASLFGETQYF.

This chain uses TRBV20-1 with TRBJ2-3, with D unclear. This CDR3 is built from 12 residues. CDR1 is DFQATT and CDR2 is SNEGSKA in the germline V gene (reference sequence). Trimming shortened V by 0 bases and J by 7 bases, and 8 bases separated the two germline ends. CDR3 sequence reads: CSAREGGHTQYF. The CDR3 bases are TGCAGTGCTAGAGAGGGTGGTCATACGCAGTATTTT.

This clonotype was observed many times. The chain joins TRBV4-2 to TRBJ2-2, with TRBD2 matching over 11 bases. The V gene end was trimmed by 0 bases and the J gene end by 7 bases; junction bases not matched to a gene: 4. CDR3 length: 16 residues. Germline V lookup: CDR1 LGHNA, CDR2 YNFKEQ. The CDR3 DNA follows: TGTGCCAGCAGCCAAGATCTTAGCGGGAGGGGCGGGGAGCTGTTTTTT. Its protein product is CASSQDLSGRGGELFF.

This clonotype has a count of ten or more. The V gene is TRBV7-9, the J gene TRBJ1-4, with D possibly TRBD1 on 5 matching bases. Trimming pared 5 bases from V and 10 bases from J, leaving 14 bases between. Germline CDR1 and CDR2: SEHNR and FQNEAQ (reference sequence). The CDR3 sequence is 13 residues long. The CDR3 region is CASSPLDTAKLFF. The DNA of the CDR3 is TGTGCCAGCAGCCCACTGGACACGGCAAAACTGTTTTTT. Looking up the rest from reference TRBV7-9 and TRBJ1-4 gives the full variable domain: DTGVSQNPRHKITKRGQNVTFRCDPISEHNRLYWYRQTLGQGPEFLTYFQNEAQLEKSRLLSDRFSAERPKGSFSTLEIQRTEQGDSAMYLCASSPLDTAKLFFGSGTQLSVL.

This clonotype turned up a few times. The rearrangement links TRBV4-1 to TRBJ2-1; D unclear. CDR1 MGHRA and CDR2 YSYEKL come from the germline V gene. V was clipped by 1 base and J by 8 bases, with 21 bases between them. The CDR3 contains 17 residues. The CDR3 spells CASSQGELGGVRDEQFF. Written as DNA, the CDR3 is TGCGCCAGCAGCCAAGGGGAATTGGGTGGGGTCAGAGATGAGCAGTTCTTC.

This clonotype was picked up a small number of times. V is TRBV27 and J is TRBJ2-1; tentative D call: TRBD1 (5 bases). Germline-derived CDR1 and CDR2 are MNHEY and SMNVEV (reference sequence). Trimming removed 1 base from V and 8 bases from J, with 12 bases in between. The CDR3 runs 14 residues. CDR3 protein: CASSLWGLSYEQFF. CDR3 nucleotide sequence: TGTGCCAGCAGTTTATGGGGCCTTAGCTATGAGCAGTTCTTC.